This T cell receptor (beta chain) was sequenced for a study of cytomegalovirus exposure and HLA in healthy donors. Study overall: HLA-typed donors were the source of approximately 86 million unique TCRs held in an early data release. Study-wide points: The sole available immune exposure information was CMV serostatus. The productive fraction for most TCR beta V segments was about 87% or about 30% in an earlier analysis.

With regard to this clone: No antigen is known for it.

Healthy bone marrow donors made up the cohort. CDR1 SGHAT and CDR2 FQNNGV come from the germline V gene. V lost 4 bases and J 6 bases, leaving 10 bases between the germline ends. The CDR3 runs to 12 residues. The PCR was carried out with 60 Vbeta primers and 13 Jbeta primers. Generated by immunoSEQ multiplex PCR, the TCRdb table keeps only in-frame clones and is missing some. The repertoire holds 120,000 to 150,000 clones, with 82% as singletons. The source material was PBMCs. This chain links TRBV11-2 with TRBJ2-7; D is unresolved. This TCR was recovered from a man aged 25-45 years in good health and CMV-seropositive. CDR3 in DNA: TGTGCCAGCAGCTCGGTTCCCGGCGAGCAGTACTTC. It encodes CASSSVPGEQYF.